Below, one T cell receptor beta chain is given with its context. Its recognized antigen is unknown. Base-call qualities are not available, and no considerably larger clone is one nucleotide away. The data stem from a study of post-analysis software for immune sequencing data (dated by TCRdb to the mid-2010s). Regarding the complete study: The recorded disease courses included relapsing-remitting, secondary progressive and progressive-relapsing multiple sclerosis, and some patients had no subtype annotation. A subset of samples was prepared in parallel using single-end sample barcoding, then pooled and co-amplified after Illumina adapter ligation. The patient repertoires were compared against some twelve previously published healthy control repertoires obtained from donors aged about 6 to 27 years.

Libraries came from PCR. Sequencing used an Illumina HiSeq 2500. Unique molecular identifiers were incorporated into TCR beta cDNA libraries to reduce PCR and sequencing biases. Per 1 to 10 million input T cells, 500,000 or so cDNA molecules were obtained, such that each molecule approximated one T cell. The patient libraries were prepared and sequenced with the same protocol used for the earlier healthy control dataset. Samples belonging to the same batch were prepared together, multiplexed and sequenced on a shared HiSeq lane. For the original study's pipeline: MIGEC handled the raw barcoded reads, throwing out single-read molecular identifier groups before consensus assembly and CDR3 extraction. VDJtools was used for post-analysis of the clonotype tables, and diversity was normalized by down-sampling every dataset to the size of the smallest sample. Repertoire overlap clustering matched CDR3 amino acid but not nucleotide sequences to correct batch-related cross-sample contamination. Using fastp at Q25 and MiXCR, TCRdb reprocessed the public reads and kept productive beta chains. Rows with a matching CDR3 protein are joined into one entry that keeps the most common DNA and genes. TCRdb assigned the V and J calls; the authors' analysis was not used. In all, the sample holds around 710,000 distinct CDR3 sequences, and 35% to 55% of those were seen once. The top ten clonotypes cover around 4.7% of the sample.

The study at large found these results: Strong co-clustering of samples prepared in the same batch was shown by direct clustering with F measure, prompting a batch-effect correction. Multiple sclerosis patients had significantly lower normalized Chao1 diversity than controls, a result that suggests substantial peripheral T-cell clonal expansion. The control group was slightly older than the multiple sclerosis patient group. Four or five TRBV segments, including TRBV5-6, TRBV5-1 and TRBV20-1, were significantly more frequent in patients than controls.

Sequences SGHVS (CDR1) and FQNEAQ (CDR2) are obtained from the germline V gene. From its cysteine to its phenylalanine, the CDR3 spans 15 amino acids. Of all the DNA, just the CDR3 is kept, 45 bases in frame from base 1. To demonstrate the VDJtools post-analysis software, the study profiled TCR beta repertoires from the peripheral blood of approximately twelve young patients with multiple sclerosis. Multiple sclerosis patients were children and adolescents aged roughly 6 to 16 years. The chain is encoded by TRBV7-8 joined to TRBJ2-4; the junction holds 9 bases that match TRBD1. Near its end, the DNA agrees better with TRBJ2-5, so the J call may be wrong. The receptor was isolated from a girl aged 10 to 17 with multiple sclerosis. Material: blood. The encoded CDR3 is CASSPRTGVRETQYF. The nucleotide sequence reads TGTGCCAGCAGCCCCCGGACAGGGGTGAGGGAGACCCAGTACTTC.